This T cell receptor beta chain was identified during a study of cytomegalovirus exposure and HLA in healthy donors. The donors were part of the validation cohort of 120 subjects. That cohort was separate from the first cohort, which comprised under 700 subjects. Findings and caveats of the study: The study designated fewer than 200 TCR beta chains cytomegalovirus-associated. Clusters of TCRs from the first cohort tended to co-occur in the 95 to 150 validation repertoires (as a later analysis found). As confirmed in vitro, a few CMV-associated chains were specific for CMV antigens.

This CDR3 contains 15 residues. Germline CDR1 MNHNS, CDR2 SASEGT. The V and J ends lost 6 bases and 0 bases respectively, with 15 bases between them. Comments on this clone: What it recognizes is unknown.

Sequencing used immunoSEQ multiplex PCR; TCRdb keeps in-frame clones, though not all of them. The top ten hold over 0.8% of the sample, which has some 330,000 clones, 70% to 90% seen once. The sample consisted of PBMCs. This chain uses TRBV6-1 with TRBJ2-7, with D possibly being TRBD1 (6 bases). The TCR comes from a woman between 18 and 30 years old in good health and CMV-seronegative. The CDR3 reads CASSKTGTSSYEQYF. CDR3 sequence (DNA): TGTGCCAGCAGCAAGACAGGTACAAGCTCCTACGAGCAGTACTTC.